The clone carrying this TCR beta chain has just one count. The record originates from a study of PD-L1 blockade in urothelial cancer. Study in general: At 3 weeks after treatment start (second dose) and again at 6 weeks, blood was analyzed. A median approximately 150,000 T cells were found in blood samples.

Profiled with immunoSEQ multiplex PCR; TCRdb holds only in-frame clones, not every one. The data show approximately 56,000 clones, 85% seen once. The CDR3 extends over 14 amino acids. Deletions cut 0 bases from V and 7 bases from J, with 14 bases between. Per the germline V gene, CDR1 is SGHNT and CDR2 is YYREEE (reference sequence). As for time point: pretreatment peripheral blood. Patients presented with locally advanced or metastatic urothelial carcinoma. The sequences come from PBMCs, collected around atezolizumab (anti-PD-L1) treatment. This receptor was obtained from a man between 65 and 80 years old with urothelial cancer. The chain has TRBV5-4 and TRBJ2-7; a weak D match, TRBD2 (6 bases). CDR3 region: CASSLEGTRLEQYF. Written as DNA, the CDR3 is TGTGCCAGCAGCTTGGAAGGGACTCGATTAGAGCAGTACTTC.